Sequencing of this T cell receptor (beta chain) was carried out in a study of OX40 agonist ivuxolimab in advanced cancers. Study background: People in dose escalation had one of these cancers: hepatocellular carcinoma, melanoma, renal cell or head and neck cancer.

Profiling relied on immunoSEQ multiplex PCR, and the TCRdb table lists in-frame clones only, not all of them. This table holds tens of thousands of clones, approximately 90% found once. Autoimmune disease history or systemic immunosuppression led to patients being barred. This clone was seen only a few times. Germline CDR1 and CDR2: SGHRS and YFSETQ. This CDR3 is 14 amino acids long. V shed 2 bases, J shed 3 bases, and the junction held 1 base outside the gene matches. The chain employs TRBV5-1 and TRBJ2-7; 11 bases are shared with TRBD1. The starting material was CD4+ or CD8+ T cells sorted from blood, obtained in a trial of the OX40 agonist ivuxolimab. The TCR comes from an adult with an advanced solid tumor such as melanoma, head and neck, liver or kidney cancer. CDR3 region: CASSFGTGGYEQYF. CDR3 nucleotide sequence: TGCGCCAGCAGCTTCGGGACAGGGGGCTACGAGCAGTACTTC.